These 7 T cell receptor beta chains were sequenced from one sample in a study of human T cells and chemical hapten exposure. Sequencing started from total RNA isolated from unfractionated whole blood. TCRdb re-called the 5' RACE reads through MiXCR, storing one row per CDR3 protein. The sample lists approximately 150,000 distinct CDR3 sequences, 3.5% to 5% seen once, with around 1.4% in the top ten. Receptor source: a female donor in good health.

The chain is built from TRBV2 and TRBJ1-1; tentative D call: TRBD1 (6 bases). CDR3 length: 17 residues. Per the germline V gene, CDR1 is SNHLY and CDR2 is FYNNEI. V lost 1 base and J 4 bases, leaving 19 bases between the germline ends. CDR3 bases: TGTGCCAGCAGTGAAGGGGGGCACCAAGATTGGAGCACTGAAGCTTTCTTT. It translates to CASSEGGHQDWSTEAFF.

This clonotype came up a few times. The chain combines TRBV6-2 or TRBV6-3 with TRBJ2-2, with no clear D. Germline V gives CDR1 MNHEY, CDR2 SVGEGT. Trimming pared 1 base from V and 1 base from J, leaving 1 base between. The CDR3 covers 13 residues. The CDR3 here is CASSYWNTGELFF. The CDR3 nucleotides are TGTGCCAGCAGTTACTGGAACACCGGGGAGCTGTTTTTT.

Many counts were recorded for this clonotype. The chain uses TRBV27 and TRBJ1-5, with no clear D. Deletions cut 4 bases from V and 0 bases from J, with 13 bases between. CDR3 size: 16 residues. Germline CDR1 reads MNHEY; CDR2 reads SMNVEV (reference sequence). CDR3 sequence (DNA): TGTGCCAGCAGTTCTCTTGGAGAATATAGCAATCAGCCCCAGCATTTT. It is translated as CASSSLGEYSNQPQHF.

This clonotype was recorded many times. The rearrangement uses TRBV7-9 and TRBJ1-2; D remains ambiguous. The germline V gene has CDR1 SEHNR and CDR2 FQNEAQ (reference sequence). This CDR3 is 12 amino acids long. V lost 0 bases and J 6 bases, leaving 5 bases between the germline ends. Here the CDR3 reads CASSLAGDGYTF. The CDR3 region has the DNA TGTGCCAGCAGCTTAGCTGGGGATGGCTACACCTTC.

V gene TRBV28 combines with J gene TRBJ1-1; 7 bases are a match to TRBD1. Unmatched junction bases numbered 10, after V lost 6 bases and J lost 6 bases. The CDR3 extends over 14 amino acids. CDR1 is MDHEN and CDR2 is SYDVKM in the germline V gene. In nucleotides, the CDR3 is TGTGCCAGCAGGGTGACAGGGTCCCCATCTGAAGCTTTCTTT. It specifies CASRVTGSPSEAFF.

In its sample, this clonotype was seen many times. V is TRBV10-3 and J is TRBJ2-1; 14 bases line up with TRBD2. This CDR3 comprises 15 residues. V was pared by 6 bases and J by 6 bases, with 4 bases of the junction left unmatched. Germline V lookup: CDR1 ENHRY, CDR2 SYGVKD. The CDR3 sequence is CAIRGLAGEANEQFF. The CDR3, as DNA: TGTGCCATCAGGGGACTAGCGGGGGAGGCCAATGAGCAGTTCTTC.

Ten or more counts support this clonotype. This sequence joins TRBV2 and TRBJ1-6; D possibly corresponds to TRBD1 (6 bases). This CDR3 has 13 amino acids. The germline V gene has CDR1 SNHLY and CDR2 FYNNEI. With 9 bases removed from V and 7 bases from J, the gap between germline ends came to 13 bases. The CDR3 sequence: CARRGESNSPLHF. CDR3 nucleotide sequence: TGTGCCAGAAGGGGGGAGAGCAATTCACCCCTCCACTTT.